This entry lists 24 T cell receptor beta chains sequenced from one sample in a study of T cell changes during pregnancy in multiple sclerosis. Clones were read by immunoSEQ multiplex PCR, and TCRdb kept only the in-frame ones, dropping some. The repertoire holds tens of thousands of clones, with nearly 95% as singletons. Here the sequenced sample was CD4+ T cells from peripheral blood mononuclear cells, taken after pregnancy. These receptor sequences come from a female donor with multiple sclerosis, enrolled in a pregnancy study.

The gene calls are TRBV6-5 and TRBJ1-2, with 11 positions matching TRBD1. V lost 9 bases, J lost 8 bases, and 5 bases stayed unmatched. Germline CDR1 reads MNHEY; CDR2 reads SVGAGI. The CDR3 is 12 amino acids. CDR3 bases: TGTGCCAGTGGACAGGGGGCAGGAGGCTACACCTTC. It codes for CASGQGAGGYTF.

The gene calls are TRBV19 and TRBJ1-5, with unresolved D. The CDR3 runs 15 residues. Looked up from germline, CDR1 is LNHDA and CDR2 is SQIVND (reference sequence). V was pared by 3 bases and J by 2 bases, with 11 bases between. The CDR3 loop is CASSISGSGNQPQHF. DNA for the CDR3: TGTGCCAGTAGTATTAGCGGCTCGGGCAATCAGCCCCAGCATTTT.

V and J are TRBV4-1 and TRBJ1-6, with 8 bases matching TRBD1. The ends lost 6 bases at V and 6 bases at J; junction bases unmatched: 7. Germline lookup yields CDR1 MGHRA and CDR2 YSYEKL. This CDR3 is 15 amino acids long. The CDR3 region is CASRPIGQGNSPLHF. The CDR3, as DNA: TGCGCCAGCAGGCCTATCGGACAGGGTAATTCACCCCTCCACTTT.

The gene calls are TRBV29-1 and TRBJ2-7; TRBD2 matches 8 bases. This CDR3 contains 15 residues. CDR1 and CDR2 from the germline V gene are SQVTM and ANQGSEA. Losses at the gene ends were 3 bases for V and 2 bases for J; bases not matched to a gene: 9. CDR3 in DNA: TGCAGCGTTGACACAACGGGCGGGAGGCCCTACGAGCAGTACTTC. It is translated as CSVDTTGGRPYEQYF.

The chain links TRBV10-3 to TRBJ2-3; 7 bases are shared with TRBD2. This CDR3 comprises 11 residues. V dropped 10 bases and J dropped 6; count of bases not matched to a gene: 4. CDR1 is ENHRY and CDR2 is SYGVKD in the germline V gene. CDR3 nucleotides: TGTGCCACAACGGGGGGTGATACGCAGTATTTT. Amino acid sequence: CATTGGDTQYF.

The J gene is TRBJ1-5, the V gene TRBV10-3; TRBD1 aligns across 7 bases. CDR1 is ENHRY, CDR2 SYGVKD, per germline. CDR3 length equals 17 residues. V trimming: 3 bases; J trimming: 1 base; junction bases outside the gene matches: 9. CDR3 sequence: CAISDPVGRGSNQPQHF. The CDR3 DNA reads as TGTGCCATCAGTGACCCGGTAGGCAGGGGGAGCAATCAGCCCCAGCATTTT.

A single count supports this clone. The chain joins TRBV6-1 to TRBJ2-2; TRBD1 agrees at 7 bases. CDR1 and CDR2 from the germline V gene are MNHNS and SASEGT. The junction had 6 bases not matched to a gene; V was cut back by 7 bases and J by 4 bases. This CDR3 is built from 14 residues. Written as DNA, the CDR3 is TGTGCCAGCAAATTACAGGGGTCCACCGGGGAGCTGTTTTTT. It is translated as CASKLQGSTGELFF.

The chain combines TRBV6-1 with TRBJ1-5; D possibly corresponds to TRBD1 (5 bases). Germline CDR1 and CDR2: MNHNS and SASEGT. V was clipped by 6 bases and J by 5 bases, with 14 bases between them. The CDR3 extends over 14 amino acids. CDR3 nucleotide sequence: TGTGCCAGCAGATCCGGGGGGGTACATCAGCCCCAGCATTTT. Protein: CASRSGGVHQPQHF.

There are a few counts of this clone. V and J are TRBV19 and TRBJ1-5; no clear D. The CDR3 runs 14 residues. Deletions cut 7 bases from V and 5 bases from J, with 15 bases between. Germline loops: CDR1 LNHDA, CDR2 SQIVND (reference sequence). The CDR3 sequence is CASTGRSGHQPQHF. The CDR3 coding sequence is TGTGCCAGTACGGGGAGGTCGGGTCATCAGCCCCAGCATTTT.

CDR3 in DNA: TGCGCCAGCAGTCCACTAGCGGGAGAGGCCTACGAGCAGTACTTC. Translation: CASSPLAGEAYEQYF. The J gene is TRBJ2-7, the V gene TRBV5-1; 11 bases align to TRBD2. CDR1 and CDR2 from the germline V gene are SGHRS and YFSETQ. With V trimmed by 5 bases and J by 2 bases, 6 bases remained unmatched. The CDR3 is 15 residues long.

The CDR3 nucleotides read TGTGCTTCCGGGACTAGTCCCTACGAGCAGTACTTC. Translated: CASGTSPYEQYF. The V and J genes are TRBV2 and TRBJ2-5; 8 positions match TRBD2. Matching the DNA end better, TRBJ2-7 makes the J call doubtful. Germline lookup yields CDR1 SNHLY and CDR2 FYNNEI. This CDR3 region has 12 residues.

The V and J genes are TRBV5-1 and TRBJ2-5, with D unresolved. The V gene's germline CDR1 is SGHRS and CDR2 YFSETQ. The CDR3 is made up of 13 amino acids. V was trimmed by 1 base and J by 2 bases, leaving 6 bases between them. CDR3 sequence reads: CASSLLVQETQYF. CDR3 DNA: TGCGCCAGCAGCTTGCTAGTACAAGAGACCCAGTACTTC.

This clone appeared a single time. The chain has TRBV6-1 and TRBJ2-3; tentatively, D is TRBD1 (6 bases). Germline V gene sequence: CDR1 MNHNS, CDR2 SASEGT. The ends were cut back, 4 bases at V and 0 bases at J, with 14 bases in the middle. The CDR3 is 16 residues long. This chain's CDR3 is CASSGTDSPSTDTQYF. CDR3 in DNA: TGTGCCAGCAGTGGAACGGACAGCCCGAGCACAGATACGCAGTATTTT.

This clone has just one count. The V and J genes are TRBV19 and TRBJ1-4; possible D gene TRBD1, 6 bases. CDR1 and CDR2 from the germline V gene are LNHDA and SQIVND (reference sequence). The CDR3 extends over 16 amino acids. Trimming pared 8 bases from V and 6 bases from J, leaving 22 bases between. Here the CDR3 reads CASRSPYRDGYEKLFF. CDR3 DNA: TGTGCCAGTCGATCCCCTTACAGGGACGGATATGAAAAACTGTTTTTT.

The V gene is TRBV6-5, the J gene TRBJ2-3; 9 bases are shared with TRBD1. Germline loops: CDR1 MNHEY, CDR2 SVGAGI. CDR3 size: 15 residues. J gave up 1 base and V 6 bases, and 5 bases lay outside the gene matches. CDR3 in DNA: TGTGCCAGCAGCCGCCGGACAGGGGGCACAGATACGCAGTATTTT. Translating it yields CASSRRTGGTDTQYF.

CDR3 coding DNA: TGCGCCAGCAGCCAAGAGCTAGCGGGGGGGTTCTCCTACAATGAGCAGTTCTTC. This encodes CASSQELAGGFSYNEQFF. This sequence joins TRBV4-3 and TRBJ2-1, with 12 positions matching TRBD2. The CDR3 runs to 18 residues. J was trimmed by 0 bases and V by 0 bases; bases with no gene match: 3. Germline lookup yields CDR1 LGHNA and CDR2 YSLEER.

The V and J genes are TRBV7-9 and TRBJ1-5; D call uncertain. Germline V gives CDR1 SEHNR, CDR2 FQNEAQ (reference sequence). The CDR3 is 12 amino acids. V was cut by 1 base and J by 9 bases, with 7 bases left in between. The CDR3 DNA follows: TGTGCCAGCAGCTTAGATATTCGGCCCCAGCATTTT. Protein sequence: CASSLDIRPQHF.

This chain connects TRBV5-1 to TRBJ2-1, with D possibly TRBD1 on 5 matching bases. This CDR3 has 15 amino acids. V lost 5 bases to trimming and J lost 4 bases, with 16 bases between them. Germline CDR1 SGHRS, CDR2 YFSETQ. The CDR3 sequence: CASSAGWGGYNEQFF. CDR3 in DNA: TGCGCCAGCAGTGCTGGCTGGGGCGGATACAATGAGCAGTTCTTC.

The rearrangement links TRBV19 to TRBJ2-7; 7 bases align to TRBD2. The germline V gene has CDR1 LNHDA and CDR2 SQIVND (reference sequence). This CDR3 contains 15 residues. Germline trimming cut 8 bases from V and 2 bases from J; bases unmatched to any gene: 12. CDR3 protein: CASGRVYGGTYEQYF. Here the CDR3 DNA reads TGTGCCAGTGGTAGAGTCTACGGGGGGACCTACGAGCAGTACTTC. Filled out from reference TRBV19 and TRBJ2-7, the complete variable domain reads DGGITQSPKYLFRKEGQNVTLSCEQNLNHDAMYWYRQDPGQGLRLIYYSQIVNDFQKGDIAEGYSVSREKKESFPLTVTSAQKNPTAFYLCASGRVYGGTYEQYFGPGTRLTVT.

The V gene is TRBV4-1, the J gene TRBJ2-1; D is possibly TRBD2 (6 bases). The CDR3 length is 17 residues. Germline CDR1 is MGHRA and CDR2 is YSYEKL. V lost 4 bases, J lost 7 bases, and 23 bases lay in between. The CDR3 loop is CASSPPRPDLGGNEQFF. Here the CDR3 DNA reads TGCGCCAGCAGCCCACCCCGCCCGGACCTCGGAGGGAATGAGCAGTTCTTC.

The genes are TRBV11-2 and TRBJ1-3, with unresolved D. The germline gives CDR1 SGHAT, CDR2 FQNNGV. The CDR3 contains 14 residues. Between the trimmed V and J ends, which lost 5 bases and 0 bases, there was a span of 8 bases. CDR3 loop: CASSQSYSGNTIYF. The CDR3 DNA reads TGTGCCAGCAGCCAATCCTACTCTGGAAACACCATATATTTT.

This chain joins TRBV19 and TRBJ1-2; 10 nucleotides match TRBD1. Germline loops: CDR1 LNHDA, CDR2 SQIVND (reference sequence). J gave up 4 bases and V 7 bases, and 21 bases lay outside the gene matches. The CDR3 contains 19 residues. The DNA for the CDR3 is TGTGCCAGTACCCCCCGCTTAGGACAGGGGGGGCTCGGCCTCTATGGCTACACCTTC. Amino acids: CASTPRLGQGGLGLYGYTF.

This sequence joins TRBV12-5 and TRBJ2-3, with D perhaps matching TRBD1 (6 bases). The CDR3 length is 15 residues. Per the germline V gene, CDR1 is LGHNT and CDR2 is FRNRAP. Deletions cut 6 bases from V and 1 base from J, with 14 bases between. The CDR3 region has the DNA TGTGCTAGTGGCCCAACAGGGTTCGGCACAGATACGCAGTATTTT. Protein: CASGPTGFGTDTQYF.

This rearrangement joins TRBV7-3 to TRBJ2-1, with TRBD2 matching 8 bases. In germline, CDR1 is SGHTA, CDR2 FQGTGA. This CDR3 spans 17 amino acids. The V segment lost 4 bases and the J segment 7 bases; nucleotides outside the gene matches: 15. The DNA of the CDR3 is TGTGCCAGCAGCTCCGGGGGGGGGACTACCCACGGGAATGAGCAGTTCTTC. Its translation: CASSSGGGTTHGNEQFF. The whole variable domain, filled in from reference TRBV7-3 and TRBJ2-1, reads GAGVSQTPSNKVTEKGKYVELRCDPISGHTALYWYRQSLGQGPEFLIYFQGTGAADDSGLPNDRFFAVRPEGSVSTLKIQRTERGDSAVYLCASSSGGGTTHGNEQFFGPGTRLTVL.